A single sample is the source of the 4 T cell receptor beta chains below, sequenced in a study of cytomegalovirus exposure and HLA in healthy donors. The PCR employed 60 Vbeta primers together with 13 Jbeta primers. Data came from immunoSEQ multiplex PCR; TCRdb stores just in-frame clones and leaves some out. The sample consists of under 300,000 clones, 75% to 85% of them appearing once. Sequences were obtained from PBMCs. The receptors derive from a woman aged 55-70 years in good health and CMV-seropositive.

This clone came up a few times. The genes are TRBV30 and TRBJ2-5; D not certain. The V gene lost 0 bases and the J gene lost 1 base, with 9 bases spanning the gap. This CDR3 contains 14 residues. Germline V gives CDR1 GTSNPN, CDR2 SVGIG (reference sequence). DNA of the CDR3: TGTGCCTGGAGTGTTCCCGTATTCCAAGAGACCCAGTACTTC. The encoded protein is CAWSVPVFQETQYF.

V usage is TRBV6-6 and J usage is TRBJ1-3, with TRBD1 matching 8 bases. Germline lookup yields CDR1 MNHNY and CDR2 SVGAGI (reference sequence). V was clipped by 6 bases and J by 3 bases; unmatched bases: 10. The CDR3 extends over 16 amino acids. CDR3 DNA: TGTGCCAGCAGCCTTGGACAGGGAGCATTTGGAAACACCATATATTTT. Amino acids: CASSLGQGAFGNTIYF.

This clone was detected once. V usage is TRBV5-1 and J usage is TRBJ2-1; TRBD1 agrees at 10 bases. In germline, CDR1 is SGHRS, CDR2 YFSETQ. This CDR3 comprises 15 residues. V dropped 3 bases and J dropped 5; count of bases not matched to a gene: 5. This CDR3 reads CASSWGQGSHNEQFF. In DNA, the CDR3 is TGCGCCAGCAGCTGGGGACAGGGGTCCCACAATGAGCAGTTCTTC.

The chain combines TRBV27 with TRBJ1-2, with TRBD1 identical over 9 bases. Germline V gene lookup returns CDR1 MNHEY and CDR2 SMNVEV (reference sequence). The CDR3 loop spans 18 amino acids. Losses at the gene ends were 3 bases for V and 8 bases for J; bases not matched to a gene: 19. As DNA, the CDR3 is TGTGCCAGCAGTTTCTCCTCCGTTCCCCGGGACAGGGTAGGAGGCTACACCTTC. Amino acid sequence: CASSFSSVPRDRVGGYTF.